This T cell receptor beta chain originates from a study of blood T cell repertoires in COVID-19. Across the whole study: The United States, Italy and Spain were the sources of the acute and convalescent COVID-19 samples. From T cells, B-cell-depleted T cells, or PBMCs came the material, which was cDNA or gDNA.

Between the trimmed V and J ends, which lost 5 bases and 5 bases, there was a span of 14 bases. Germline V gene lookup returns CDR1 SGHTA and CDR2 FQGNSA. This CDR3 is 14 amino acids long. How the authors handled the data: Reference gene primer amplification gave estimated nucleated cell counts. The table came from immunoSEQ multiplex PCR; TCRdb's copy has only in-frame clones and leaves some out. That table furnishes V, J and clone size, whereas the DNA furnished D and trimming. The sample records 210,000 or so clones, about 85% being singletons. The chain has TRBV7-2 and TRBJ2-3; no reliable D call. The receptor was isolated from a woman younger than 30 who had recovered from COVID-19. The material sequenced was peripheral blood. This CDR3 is CASSNPVGGDTQYF. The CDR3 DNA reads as TGTGCCAGCAGCAACCCAGTAGGCGGAGATACGCAGTATTTT.